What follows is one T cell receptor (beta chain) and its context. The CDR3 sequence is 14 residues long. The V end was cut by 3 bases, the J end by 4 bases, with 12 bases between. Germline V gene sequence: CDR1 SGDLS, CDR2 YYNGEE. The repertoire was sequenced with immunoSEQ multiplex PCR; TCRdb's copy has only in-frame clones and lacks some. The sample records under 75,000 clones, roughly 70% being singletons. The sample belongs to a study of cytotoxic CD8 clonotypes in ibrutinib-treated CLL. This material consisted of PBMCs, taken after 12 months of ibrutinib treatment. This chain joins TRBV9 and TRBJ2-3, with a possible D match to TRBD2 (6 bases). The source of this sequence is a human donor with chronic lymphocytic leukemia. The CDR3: CASSALARADTQYF. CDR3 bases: TGTGCCAGCAGCGCGCTAGCGCGGGCAGATACGCAGTATTTT.